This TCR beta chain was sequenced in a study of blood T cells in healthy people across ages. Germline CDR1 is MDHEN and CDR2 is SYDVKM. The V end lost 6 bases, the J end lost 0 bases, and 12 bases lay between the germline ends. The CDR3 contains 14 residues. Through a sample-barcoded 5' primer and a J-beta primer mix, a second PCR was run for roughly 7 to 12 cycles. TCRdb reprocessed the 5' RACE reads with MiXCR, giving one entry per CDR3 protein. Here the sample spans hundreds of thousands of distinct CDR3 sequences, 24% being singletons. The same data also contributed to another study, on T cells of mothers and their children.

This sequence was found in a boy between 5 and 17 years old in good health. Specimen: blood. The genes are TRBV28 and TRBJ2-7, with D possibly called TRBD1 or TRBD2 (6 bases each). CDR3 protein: CASRLGGFSYEQYF. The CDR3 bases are TGTGCCAGCAGATTAGGGGGGTTCTCCTACGAGCAGTACTTC.